The clone carrying this T cell receptor beta chain was seen a few times. Germline CDR1 SGHRS, CDR2 YFSETQ. V lost 3 bases to trimming and J lost 3 bases; unmatched junction nucleotides: 5. This CDR3 has 14 amino acids. The data originate from a study of CDR3 diversity in severe acne. A single record per CDR3 protein comes from TCRdb applying MiXCR to the PCR reads. The table includes roughly 100,000 distinct CDR3 sequences, roughly half detected once. The sequenced sample consisted of blood. The rearrangement links TRBV5-1 to TRBJ2-5, with 7 bases identical to TRBD1. The sequence came from a male donor with acne. CDR3 nucleotide sequence: TGCGCCAGCAGCTCCGGGACAGCTAAAGAGACCCAGTACTTC. It specifies CASSSGTAKETQYF.